A selection of T cell receptor beta chains follows, all from one sample in a study of T cells after somatic rescue of genetic block. Clones were read by immunoSEQ multiplex PCR, and TCRdb kept only the in-frame ones, dropping some. The sample has some 90,000 clones, around 90% seen once. The sequencing sample was made of peripheral blood mononuclear cells (PBMCs). The receptors shown here come from a young woman. CDR3s include the opening cysteine and the closing phenylalanine or tryptophan. A D gene is named only where the DNA matches it firmly. The size field is filled for only some rows; it gives once, few, many or a size class.

TRBJ2-7,13,TRBV7-3,NA,many,TGTGCCAGCAGCGCAACCACCGGGACCTATCAGTACTTC,CASSATTGTYQYF
TRBJ2-1,16,TRBV18,TRBD2,NA,TGTGCCAGCTCACCGCTGCCTAGCGGGGGACACAATGAGCAGTTCTTC,CASSPLPSGGHNEQFF
TRBJ1-4,15,TRBV4-1,TRBD1,NA,TGCGCCAGCAGCCAAGGAGCGGACAGGGGTGAAAAACTGTTTTTT,CASSQGADRGEKLFF
TRBJ1-2,10,TRBV30,NA,NA,TGTGCCTCTGGGGGGTATGGCTACACCTTC,CASGGYGYTF
TRBJ1-1,13,TRBV27,NA,NA,TGTGCCAGCAGGCATAATGGGGGTACTGAAGCTTTCTTT,CASRHNGGTEAFF
TRBJ2-5,19,TRBV11-2,TRBD2,NA,TGTGCCAGCAGCTCCAAAGCGGGACTAGCGGCCAATGGGGGAGAGACCCAGTACTTC,CASSSKAGLAANGGETQYF
TRBJ2-3,14,TRBV9,TRBD2,NA,TGTGCCAGCAGCCCAGGACTAGGGGCAGATACGCAGTATTTT,CASSPGLGADTQYF
TRBJ2-5,15,TRBV2,NA,once,TGTGCCAGCAGTCCCGGGGCAGCGGCCCAAGAGACCCAGTACTTC,CASSPGAAAQETQYF
TRBJ1-1,16,TRBV9,TRBD1,NA,TGTGCCAGCAGCGGACAGGGACGCTTCTTGAGAACTGAAGCTTTCTTT,CASSGQGRFLRTEAFF
TRBJ2-1,14,TRBV28,TRBD1,NA,TGTGCCAGCAGTTTATCCGCAGGGGGCAATGAGCAGTTCTTC,CASSLSAGGNEQFF
TRBJ2-6,16,TRBV4-3,NA,once,TGCGCCAGCAGCCAAGATCTCCTCTCTGGGGCCAACGTCCTGACTTTC,CASSQDLLSGANVLTF
TRBJ2-7,15,TRBV5-1,NA,NA,TGCGCCAGCAGCTTGTCAAGGGGCGAAACCTACGAGCAGTACTTC,CASSLSRGETYEQYF
TRBJ2-5,13,TRBV4-2,NA,NA,TGTGCCAGCAGCCAAGATTTTGCAGAGACCCAGTACTTC,CASSQDFAETQYF